This TCR beta chain was obtained from a study of blood T cell repertoires in COVID-19. Study information: Spain, Italy and the United States supplied samples that represented acute and convalescent COVID-19. PBMCs, B-cell-depleted T cells, or T cells provided the cDNA or gDNA that made up the material.

The CDR3 totals 15 residues. The ends were cut back, 2 bases at V and 2 bases at J, with 9 bases in the middle. The V gene's germline CDR1 is LGHDT and CDR2 YNNKEL (reference sequence). Method: immunoSEQ multiplex PCR; TCRdb's copy keeps in-frame clones and lacks some. The data show 450,000 to 500,000 clones, about nine tenths seen once. Everyone who took part was roughly 18 to 89 years old, and they came from roughly 25 US areas. Sequencing was done on a sample of PBMCs or T cells enriched from blood (not recorded which). The genes are TRBV3-1 (or the pseudogene TRBV3-2) and TRBJ1-4; D gene uncertain. The TCR originated in a woman aged 60 to 75 who had recovered from COVID-19. CDR3 loop: CASSQHRGTNEKLFF. The CDR3 DNA is TGTGCCAGCAGCCAACACCGGGGTACTAATGAAAAACTGTTTTTT.